This is a list of T cell receptor beta chains from one sample in a study of shared clonotypes between healthy human individuals. TCRdb keeps only in-frame clones here, not all; method: immunoSEQ multiplex PCR. The sample has more than 2 million clones; around 93% are singletons. Sequenced input: naive CD8+ T cells from PBMCs. The receptors shown here come from a man younger than 35 in good health. Some clones in this sample may be carry-over from other donors' samples. The CDR3 runs from the conserved cysteine through the conserved F or W. The order of the fields is CDR3 protein, CDR3 DNA, clone size, V gene, D gene, J gene, CDR3 length. A D gene is named only where the DNA matches it firmly. The size entry is marked missing in some rows and otherwise reads once, few, many or a size class.

cdr3_aa: CSVGAEHGYTF; cdr3_nt: TGCAGCGTTGGGGCAGAACATGGCTACACCTTC; clone_size: .; v_call: TRBV29-1; d_call: .; j_call: TRBJ1-2; cdr3_length: 11
cdr3_aa: CASSLGAFGDNEQFF; cdr3_nt: TGTGCCAGCAGCCTGGGGGCGTTCGGAGACAATGAGCAGTTCTTC; clone_size: .; v_call: TRBV5-6; d_call: .; j_call: TRBJ2-1; cdr3_length: 15
cdr3_aa: CASSHSEGTKTYEQYF; cdr3_nt: TGTGCCAGCAGCCACTCGGAGGGGACAAAGACCTACGAGCAGTACTTC; clone_size: .; v_call: TRBV27; d_call: .; j_call: TRBJ2-7; cdr3_length: 16
cdr3_aa: CASSSSSGTRGVETQYF; cdr3_nt: TGTGCCAGCAGCTCCAGTTCGGGGACTAGGGGCGTGGAGACCCAGTACTTC; clone_size: .; v_call: TRBV7-8; d_call: TRBD2; j_call: TRBJ2-5; cdr3_length: 17
cdr3_aa: CASSFLTGTGIETQYF; cdr3_nt: TGTGCCAGCAGTTTCCTAACCGGGACAGGGATCGAGACCCAGTACTTC; clone_size: .; v_call: TRBV27; d_call: TRBD1; j_call: TRBJ2-5; cdr3_length: 16
cdr3_aa: CASSATGNYGYTF; cdr3_nt: TGTGCCAGTAGTGCCACAGGGAACTATGGCTACACCTTC; clone_size: once; v_call: TRBV19; d_call: .; j_call: TRBJ1-2; cdr3_length: 13
cdr3_aa: CASSLAGLAPGDTQYF; cdr3_nt: TGTGCCAGCAGTCTTGCGGGACTAGCGCCTGGAGATACGCAGTATTTT; clone_size: .; v_call: TRBV7-9; d_call: TRBD2; j_call: TRBJ2-3; cdr3_length: 16
cdr3_aa: CASSQTRQGLDTEAFF; cdr3_nt: TGTGCCAGCAGCCAGACCCGACAGGGTTTAGACACTGAAGCTTTCTTT; clone_size: .; v_call: TRBV14; d_call: TRBD1; j_call: TRBJ1-1; cdr3_length: 16
cdr3_aa: CASSVGAGDSYEQYF; cdr3_nt: TGTGCCAGCAGCGTAGGAGCCGGGGATTCCTACGAGCAGTACTTC; clone_size: .; v_call: TRBV9; d_call: .; j_call: TRBJ2-7; cdr3_length: 15
cdr3_aa: CASSYTRDRNEKLFF; cdr3_nt: TGTGCCAGCAGTTACACCCGGGACAGAAATGAAAAACTGTTTTTT; clone_size: .; v_call: TRBV6-5; d_call: TRBD1; j_call: TRBJ1-4; cdr3_length: 15
cdr3_aa: CASSLIGEYYGYTF; cdr3_nt: TGTGCCAGCAGTTTGATCGGGGAGTACTATGGCTACACCTTC; clone_size: .; v_call: TRBV28; d_call: .; j_call: TRBJ1-2; cdr3_length: 14
cdr3_aa: CASSPPANTGELFF; cdr3_nt: TGTGCCAGCTCCCCACCAGCGAACACCGGGGAGCTGTTTTTT; clone_size: .; v_call: TRBV7-9; d_call: .; j_call: TRBJ2-2; cdr3_length: 14
cdr3_aa: CASSYPTGGNTEAFF; cdr3_nt: TGTGCCAGCAGTTATCCCACAGGGGGGAACACTGAAGCTTTCTTT; clone_size: .; v_call: TRBV6-6; d_call: TRBD1; j_call: TRBJ1-1; cdr3_length: 15
cdr3_aa: CASSFNLGELFF; cdr3_nt: TGCGCCAGCAGCTTCAACCTCGGGGAGCTGTTTTTT; clone_size: .; v_call: TRBV5-1; d_call: .; j_call: TRBJ2-2; cdr3_length: 12
cdr3_aa: CASSLYRQDPYEQYF; cdr3_nt: TGTGCCAGCAGTTTATACAGACAGGATCCCTACGAGCAGTACTTC; clone_size: .; v_call: TRBV27; d_call: .; j_call: TRBJ2-7; cdr3_length: 15
cdr3_aa: CASSPQGSYEQYF; cdr3_nt: TGTGCCAGCAGCCCCCAGGGAAGCTACGAGCAGTACTTC; clone_size: once; v_call: TRBV11-3; d_call: .; j_call: TRBJ2-7; cdr3_length: 13
cdr3_aa: CASSVVGPAGDTQYF; cdr3_nt: TGTGCCAGCAGCGTAGTGGGGCCCGCCGGAGATACGCAGTATTTT; clone_size: .; v_call: TRBV9; d_call: .; j_call: TRBJ2-3; cdr3_length: 15
cdr3_aa: CASSLRSGLEQYF; cdr3_nt: TGTGCCAGCAGCTTAAGAAGCGGTTTGGAGCAGTACTTC; clone_size: .; v_call: TRBV7-6; d_call: .; j_call: TRBJ2-7; cdr3_length: 13
cdr3_aa: CASSYSRGNTEAFF; cdr3_nt: TGTGCCAGCAGTTACTCGAGGGGGAACACTGAAGCTTTCTTT; clone_size: .; v_call: TRBV6-6; d_call: .; j_call: TRBJ1-1; cdr3_length: 14
cdr3_aa: CASSVGLSSQETQYF; cdr3_nt: TGTGCCAGCAGTGTCGGGTTATCATCACAAGAGACCCAGTACTTC; clone_size: .; v_call: TRBV6-5; d_call: .; j_call: TRBJ2-5; cdr3_length: 15
cdr3_aa: CAWKGGHYTEAFF; cdr3_nt: TGTGCCTGGAAGGGGGGGCACTACACTGAAGCTTTCTTT; clone_size: once; v_call: TRBV30; d_call: .; j_call: TRBJ1-1; cdr3_length: 13
cdr3_aa: CATSGRLAAGTDTQYF; cdr3_nt: TGTGCCACCAGCGGCCGACTAGCGGCAGGCACAGATACGCAGTATTTT; clone_size: .; v_call: TRBV15; d_call: TRBD2; j_call: TRBJ2-3; cdr3_length: 16
cdr3_aa: CASSYLGANLF; cdr3_nt: TGTGCCAGCAGTTACCTGGGAGCAAACCTTTTT; clone_size: .; v_call: TRBV6-6; d_call: .; j_call: TRBJ1-5; cdr3_length: 11
cdr3_aa: CASSFRAVEGITDTQYF; cdr3_nt: TGTGCCAGCAGTTTTCGAGCCGTGGAGGGGATCACAGATACGCAGTATTTT; clone_size: .; v_call: TRBV27; d_call: .; j_call: TRBJ2-3; cdr3_length: 17
cdr3_aa: CASSLSDSPPDTQYF; cdr3_nt: TGTGCCAGCAGTCTATCGGACAGCCCCCCAGATACGCAGTATTTT; clone_size: .; v_call: TRBV6-5; d_call: .; j_call: TRBJ2-3; cdr3_length: 15
cdr3_aa: CASSDGSYYGYTF; cdr3_nt: TGTGCCAGCAGCGATGGGTCGTACTATGGCTACACCTTC; clone_size: .; v_call: TRBV7-8; d_call: .; j_call: TRBJ1-2; cdr3_length: 13
cdr3_aa: CASSFDRNYNEQFF; cdr3_nt: TGTGCCAGCAGCTTTGACCGCAACTACAATGAGCAGTTCTTC; clone_size: .; v_call: TRBV5-6; d_call: .; j_call: TRBJ2-1; cdr3_length: 14
cdr3_aa: CASRARGVFGGFSEKLFF; cdr3_nt: TGTGCCAGTAGAGCTAGAGGGGTCTTCGGGGGATTTAGTGAAAAACTGTTTTTT; clone_size: .; v_call: TRBV19; d_call: .; j_call: TRBJ1-4; cdr3_length: 18
cdr3_aa: CAISDSGAGEKLFF; cdr3_nt: TGTGCCATCAGTGACTCGGGGGCAGGGGAAAAACTGTTTTTT; clone_size: once; v_call: TRBV10-3; d_call: .; j_call: TRBJ1-4; cdr3_length: 14
cdr3_aa: CASSFRPTGEQYF; cdr3_nt: TGTGCCAGCAGTTTCAGACCGACGGGCGAGCAGTACTTC; clone_size: .; v_call: TRBV27; d_call: .; j_call: TRBJ2-7; cdr3_length: 13
cdr3_aa: CASKRENEKLFF; cdr3_nt: TGTGCCAGCAAACGGGAAAATGAAAAACTGTTTTTT; clone_size: .; v_call: TRBV27; d_call: .; j_call: TRBJ1-4; cdr3_length: 12
cdr3_aa: CASSLKTTGREGYTF; cdr3_nt: TGTGCCAGCAGCCTGAAAACGACGGGGCGGGAGGGCTACACCTTC; clone_size: .; v_call: TRBV9; d_call: .; j_call: TRBJ1-2; cdr3_length: 15
cdr3_aa: CAWSFGAGVGYGYTF; cdr3_nt: TGTGCCTGGAGTTTCGGGGCAGGGGTGGGCTATGGCTACACCTTC; clone_size: .; v_call: TRBV30; d_call: .; j_call: TRBJ1-2; cdr3_length: 15
cdr3_aa: CASSLVHSRGGINEQFF; cdr3_nt: TGTGCCAGCAGCTTAGTCCATAGTCGCGGGGGGATCAATGAGCAGTTCTTC; clone_size: .; v_call: TRBV7-8; d_call: TRBD2; j_call: TRBJ2-1; cdr3_length: 17
cdr3_aa: CASSDNRAGGYTF; cdr3_nt: TGTGCCAGCAGTGACAACAGGGCCGGTGGCTACACCTTC; clone_size: .; v_call: TRBV2; d_call: .; j_call: TRBJ1-2; cdr3_length: 13
cdr3_aa: CATSRDRGAGGPQHF; cdr3_nt: TGTGCCACCAGCAGAGATCGGGGAGCCGGGGGGCCCCAGCATTTT; clone_size: .; v_call: TRBV15; d_call: .; j_call: TRBJ1-5; cdr3_length: 15
cdr3_aa: CASSLTRHYGYTF; cdr3_nt: TGTGCCAGCAGCTTGACGCGTCACTATGGCTACACCTTC; clone_size: .; v_call: TRBV11-2; d_call: .; j_call: TRBJ1-2; cdr3_length: 13
cdr3_aa: CASSPEGGGGYTF; cdr3_nt: TGTGCCAGCAGCCCCGAGGGGGGCGGCGGCTACACCTTC; clone_size: once; v_call: TRBV5-6; d_call: .; j_call: TRBJ1-2; cdr3_length: 13
cdr3_aa: CASSLGSYKETQYF; cdr3_nt: TGTGCCAGCAGCTTAGGGTCCTATAAAGAGACCCAGTACTTC; clone_size: .; v_call: TRBV13; d_call: .; j_call: TRBJ2-5; cdr3_length: 14
cdr3_aa: CASSLEYNEQFF; cdr3_nt: TGTGCCAGCAGCTTAGAGTACAATGAGCAGTTCTTC; clone_size: .; v_call: TRBV11-2; d_call: .; j_call: TRBJ2-1; cdr3_length: 12